This T cell receptor beta chain was recorded in a study of blood T cell repertoires in COVID-19. About the research overall: Acute and convalescent COVID-19 specimens originated in the United States, Italy and Spain. Nucleic acid was either cDNA or gDNA, and it came from T cells, B-cell-depleted T cells, or PBMCs.

Recruited during active infection, patients (from Seattle) were subsequently followed longitudinally. This CDR3 comprises 15 residues. With 4 bases removed from V and 5 bases from J, the gap between germline ends came to 18 bases. The germline CDR1 and CDR2 sequences are LNHDA and SQIVND (reference sequence). Per the original data handling: Reference gene primer amplification gave nucleated cell count estimates. Using immunoSEQ multiplex PCR, the repertoire was profiled, and TCRdb retains in-frame clones only, with some absent. The DNA gave D and trimming, while V, J and clone size come from that table. The sample includes 270,000 or so clones, over 85% of them seen just once.

This sequence originates from a woman aged 25 to 39 with COVID-19, enrolled during active disease. V is TRBV19 and J is TRBJ2-7, with TRBD1 as a possible D gene (6 bases). Sequencing was done on a sample of peripheral blood. The DNA of the CDR3 is TGTGCCAGTAGTAGCGTTGGGGGCCTGATGGACGAGCAGTACTTC. This codes for CASSSVGGLMDEQYF.